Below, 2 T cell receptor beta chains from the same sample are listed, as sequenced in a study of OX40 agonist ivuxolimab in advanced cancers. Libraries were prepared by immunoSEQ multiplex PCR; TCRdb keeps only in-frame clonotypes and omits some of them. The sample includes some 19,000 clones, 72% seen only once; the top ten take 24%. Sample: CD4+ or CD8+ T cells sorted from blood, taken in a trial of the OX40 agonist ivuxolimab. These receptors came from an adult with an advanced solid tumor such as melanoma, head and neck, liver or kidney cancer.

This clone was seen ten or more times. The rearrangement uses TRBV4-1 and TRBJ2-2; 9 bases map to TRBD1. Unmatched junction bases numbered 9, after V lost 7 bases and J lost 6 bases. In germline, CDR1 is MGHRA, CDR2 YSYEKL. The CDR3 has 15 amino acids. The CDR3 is CASNPSGQGPGELFF. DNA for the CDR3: TGCGCCAGCAACCCGTCGGGACAGGGTCCCGGGGAGCTGTTTTTT.

Here the CDR3 reads CAGKRLAGGQDQFF. The CDR3 bases are TGTGCCGGAAAGCGACTAGCGGGGGGCCAGGACCAGTTCTTC. This chain joins TRBV30 and TRBJ2-1, with 13 bases aligning to TRBD2. The J segment lost 13 bases and the V segment lost 8 bases, leaving 14 bases of the junction unmatched. The CDR3 spans 14 residues. Germline values: CDR1 GTSNPN, CDR2 SVGIG (reference sequence).